A single sample gave rise to the 8 T cell receptor beta chains below, sequenced in a study of identical twins' blood T cells. From the 5' RACE reads, TCRdb called clonotypes with MiXCR, one entry per CDR3 protein. Among 300,000 to 400,000 distinct CDR3 sequences listed, around 30% were seen once. Sequencing was carried out using PBMCs. These TCRs come from a woman aged 18-55 years in good health.

The chain has TRBV29-1 and TRBJ2-1; 7 nucleotides line up with TRBD1. After removal of 2 bases from V and 4 bases from J, the junction contained 11 bases not matched to a gene. CDR3 length: 16 amino acids. The germline V gene has CDR1 SQVTM and CDR2 ANQGSEA. The chain's CDR3 is CSVELGEARGYNEQFF. CDR3 nucleotides: TGCAGCGTTGAACTAGGTGAGGCCAGGGGGTACAATGAGCAGTTCTTC.

This chain joins TRBV20-1 and TRBJ2-7; TRBD1 matches at 10 bases. Germline V gene lookup returns CDR1 DFQATT and CDR2 SNEGSKA (reference sequence). This CDR3 spans 15 amino acids. The V and J ends lost 4 bases and 0 bases, in that order; junction bases with no gene match: 6. Here the CDR3 reads CSATGTGASSYEQYF. As DNA, the CDR3 is TGCAGTGCTACGGGGACAGGGGCGAGCTCCTACGAGCAGTACTTC.

On this clonotype itself: At one of its ends the junction is not consistent with the germline gene, which may arise from a read error. The J gene is TRBJ1-4, the V gene TRBV19; possible D gene TRBD1, 5 bases. CDR3 length: 16 amino acids. In germline, CDR1 is LNHDA, CDR2 SQIVND (reference sequence). CDR3 residues: CASSIGAAQSNEKLVF. The CDR3, as DNA: TGTGCCAGTAGTATTGGGGCTGCGCAATCTAATGAAAAACTGGTTTTT.

The CDR3 sequence is CATSRPGVPEAFF. For the CDR3, the DNA is TGTGCCACCAGCAGACCAGGGGTTCCTGAAGCTTTCTTT. The chain combines TRBV15 with TRBJ1-1; D might be TRBD1 (6 bases). This CDR3 is built from 13 residues. Trimming removed 2 bases from V and 6 bases from J, with 10 bases in between. The V gene's germline CDR1 is LNHNV and CDR2 YYDKDF (reference sequence).

This clonotype was found a few times. The gene calls are TRBV5-1 and TRBJ1-4; D uncertain. Germline V gene sequence: CDR1 SGHRS, CDR2 YFSETQ. V gave up 5 bases and J gave up 2 bases, with 4 bases separating them. The CDR3 extends over 12 amino acids. CDR3 in amino acids: CASRSTNEKLFF. CDR3 coding DNA: TGCGCCAGCAGATCCACTAATGAAAAACTGTTTTTT.

In the case of this clonotype: At one end, the junction sequence differs from germline, possibly due to a read error. This chain connects TRBV7-6 to TRBJ2-2; 7 positions agree with TRBD2. Germline V gene lookup returns CDR1 SGHVS and CDR2 FNYEAQ. The CDR3 contains 16 residues. Written as DNA, the CDR3 is TGTGCCAACAGCTTAGGGAGGGTTGGAAACACCGGGGAGCTGTTTTTT. It encodes CANSLGRVGNTGELFF. Drawing the rest from reference TRBV7-6 and TRBJ2-2, the complete variable domain is GAGVSQSPRYKVTKRGQDVALRCDPISGHVSLYWYRQALGQGPEFLTYFNYEAQQDKSGLPNDRFSAERPEGSISTLTIQRTEQRDSAMYRCANSLGRVGNTGELFFGEGSRLTVL.

Only a few counts were recorded for this clonotype. The rearrangement uses TRBV14 and TRBJ1-3, with D possibly matching TRBD1 (6 bases). Germline values: CDR1 SGHDN, CDR2 FVKESK. V was cut by 4 bases and J by 2 bases, with 12 bases left in between. The length of the CDR3 is 15 residues. CDR3 residues: CASSPPQGTGNTIYF. In nucleotides, the CDR3 is TGTGCCAGCAGCCCGCCTCAGGGGACTGGAAACACCATATATTTT.

This chain joins TRBV27 and TRBJ2-3; no firm D call. Germline V gene data show CDR1 as MNHEY and CDR2 as SMNVEV (reference sequence). Between the trimmed V and J ends, which lost 3 bases and 8 bases, there was a span of 9 bases. CDR3 size: 12 residues. The CDR3 nucleotides read TGTGCCAGCAGTTTTGGGTTGGGTACGCAGTATTTT. It is translated as CASSFGLGTQYF.